A single sample gave rise to the 11 T cell receptor beta chains below, sequenced in a study of Ad26.COV2.S vaccination and SARS-CoV-2 variants. This sample's treatment: some 19 received Ad26.COV2.S at low or high dose, single or two shots; roughly five received placebo; per-sample allocation not given. Sampling was performed 63 days after the first vaccine or placebo injection. TCRdb's table, derived via immunoSEQ multiplex PCR, lists solely in-frame clones and lacks some. The table has hundreds of thousands of clones, roughly 90% seen once. The sample was peripheral blood, taken in a trial of Ad26.COV2.S vaccine versus placebo. The source of these receptors is a person aged 18-60 years who received the Ad26.COV2.S COVID-19 vaccine or a placebo.

This chain connects TRBV5-8 to TRBJ1-1; unclear D gene. Trimming shortened V by 0 bases and J by 10 bases, and 4 bases separated the two germline ends. The CDR3 length is 10 residues. Germline V gene lookup returns CDR1 SGHTS and CDR2 YDEGEE. This chain's CDR3 is CASSLVRAFF. The CDR3 nucleotides are TGTGCCAGCAGCTTGGTTCGAGCTTTCTTT.

Concerning this clone itself: Other DNA variants within this sample encode the same CDR3. The J gene is TRBJ2-7, the V gene TRBV19; D gene unclear. Germline loops: CDR1 LNHDA, CDR2 SQIVND (reference sequence). V was cut by 2 bases and J by 3 bases, with 8 bases left in between. The CDR3 runs 13 residues. CDR3 residues: CASSILADYEQYF. CDR3 nucleotide sequence: TGTGCCAGTAGTATACTGGCGGACTACGAGCAGTACTTC. Combining the CDR3 with reference TRBV19 and TRBJ2-7 gives the whole variable domain DGGITQSPKYLFRKEGQNVTLSCEQNLNHDAMYWYRQDPGQGLRLIYYSQIVNDFQKGDIAEGYSVSREKKESFPLTVTSAQKNPTAFYLCASSILADYEQYFGPGTRLTVT.

This clone has a handful of counts. The sample contains more than one DNA sequence encoding this CDR3. This rearrangement joins TRBV19 to TRBJ1-1; D unresolved. The CDR3 loop spans 13 amino acids. Germline CDR1 reads LNHDA; CDR2 reads SQIVND (reference sequence). Deletions cut 3 bases from V and 1 base from J, with 6 bases between. The CDR3 DNA is TGTGCCAGTAGTATGGGCCAGAACACTGAAGCTTTCTTT. This sequence encodes CASSMGQNTEAFF. Drawing the rest from reference TRBV19 and TRBJ1-1, the complete variable domain is DGGITQSPKYLFRKEGQNVTLSCEQNLNHDAMYWYRQDPGQGLRLIYYSQIVNDFQKGDIAEGYSVSREKKESFPLTVTSAQKNPTAFYLCASSMGQNTEAFFGQGTRLTVV.

V is TRBV30 and J is TRBJ2-7; the D gene is possibly TRBD2 (5 bases). The CDR3 has 14 residues. V gave up 4 bases and J gave up 4 bases, with 17 bases separating them. The germline V gene encodes CDR1 GTSNPN and CDR2 SVGIG (reference sequence). The CDR3 reads CAWMRVLEGYEQYF. The CDR3 DNA is TGTGCCTGGATGCGGGTACTCGAGGGATACGAGCAGTACTTC.

The chain links TRBV5-8 to TRBJ2-1, with D tentatively TRBD2 (6 bases). In germline, CDR1 is SGHTS, CDR2 YDEGEE. Trimming removed 4 bases at V and 3 bases at J, with 17 bases between. This CDR3 region has 16 residues. The CDR3 nucleotides read TGTGCCAGCAGCCTCCCCGCGAGACTAGACTACAATGAGCAGTTCTTC. Translating it yields CASSLPARLDYNEQFF.

The chain recombines TRBV7-8 with TRBJ2-1, with D perhaps matching TRBD2 (5 bases). CDR1 is SGHVS, CDR2 FQNEAQ, per germline. CDR3 length: 15 residues. Trimming removed 2 bases at V and 0 bases at J, with 8 bases between. The chain's CDR3 is CASSLTRSSYNEQFF. The CDR3 bases are TGTGCCAGCAGCTTAACTAGGAGCTCCTACAATGAGCAGTTCTTC.

The chain couples TRBV19 to TRBJ2-2; D perhaps matches TRBD2 (5 bases). This CDR3 spans 14 amino acids. Trimming pared 3 bases from V and 5 bases from J, leaving 10 bases between. Germline V gene lookup returns CDR1 LNHDA and CDR2 SQIVND (reference sequence). The CDR3 sequence: CASSIWTGTGELFF. CDR3 sequence (DNA): TGTGCCAGTAGTATCTGGACTGGGACCGGGGAGCTGTTTTTT.

The rearrangement links TRBV6-1 to TRBJ2-3; TRBD2 aligns across 13 bases. The CDR3 totals 19 residues. Unmatched junction bases numbered 9, after V lost 0 bases and J lost 3 bases. The germline V gene has CDR1 MNHNS and CDR2 SASEGT. The CDR3 DNA follows: TGTGCCAGCAGTGAAGCTAAACTGGCGGGACTAGCGGGGACAGATACGCAGTATTTT. Translated, it gives CASSEAKLAGLAGTDTQYF.

The CDR3 nucleotides read TGTGCCTGGAAGGCTAGCGGGAGGGCTGAGACCCAGTACTTC. Protein: CAWKASGRAETQYF. The chain has TRBV30 and TRBJ2-5, with TRBD2 matching 12 bases. There are 14 residues in the CDR3. Germline CDR1 and CDR2: GTSNPN and SVGIG (reference sequence). Losses at the gene ends were 4 bases for V and 5 bases for J; bases not matched to a gene: 5.

This clone was recorded once. This chain uses TRBV30 with TRBJ2-5, with D unresolved. The V gene lost 2 bases and the J gene lost 4 bases, with 11 bases spanning the gap. CDR1 and CDR2 from the germline V gene are GTSNPN and SVGIG (reference sequence). The CDR3 consists of 13 residues. Here the CDR3 reads CAWSKGDLETQYF. CDR3 nucleotides: TGTGCCTGGAGTAAGGGTGACTTAGAGACCCAGTACTTC.

The V and J genes are TRBV3-1 (or the pseudogene TRBV3-2) and TRBJ1-2; the D is unclear. Trimming stripped 1 base from V and 3 bases from J, with 3 bases between. This CDR3 has 12 amino acids. The germline V gene encodes CDR1 LGHDT and CDR2 YNNKEL (reference sequence). CDR3 sequence reads: CASSQADYGYTF. CDR3 DNA sequence: TGTGCCAGCAGCCAAGCCGACTATGGCTACACCTTC.